The 20 T cell receptor beta chains presented below share a single source sample, sequenced in a study of immune heterogeneity within non-small cell lung tumors. Bulk tumor genomic DNA served as template, at roughly 600 ng per sample. Widely spaced biopsies, several per primary tumor, were obtained at surgery. Patients went through curative surgery, and their non-small cell lung cancer was untreated and newly diagnosed. The authors amplified TCR beta CDR3 by multiplex PCR with 32 V and 13 J primers. TCRdb reanalysed the multiplex PCR reads using MiXCR and keeps one entry per CDR3 protein. This table holds about 15,000 distinct CDR3 sequences, over 25% found once. The sample consisted of lung tumor tissue. The receptors stem from a man aged 35 to 55 with non-small cell lung cancer.

This clonotype was counted between two and nine times. The CDR3 is CASSQAGTGNNEQFF. The CDR3 DNA sequence: TGTGCCAGCAGCCAAGCCGGGACAGGGAACAATGAGCAGTTCTTC. V and J are TRBV14 and TRBJ2-1; 9 nucleotides align to TRBD1. Germline assignment: CDR1 SGHDN and CDR2 FVKESK. With V trimmed by 1 base and J by 5 bases, 3 bases remained unmatched. This CDR3 comprises 15 residues.

About this clonotype itself: Without the conserved terminal phenylalanine or tryptophan, this CDR3 likely stems from a read error. The DNA is left out, because the CDR3 cannot be placed on it with certainty; the CDR3 is given as TCRdb lists it. The chain has TRBV9 and TRBJ2-1; the D call of TRBD1 is as the table states it, not checked on the DNA. Both ends counted, the CDR3 spans 15 residues. Germline CDR1 SGDLS, CDR2 YYNGEE. The chain's CDR3 is CASSVNPGRGNELFL.

As to this clonotype: A read error may be the cause here, since a much bigger clone is one base away. The J gene is TRBJ2-7, the V gene TRBV7-6; weak D call: TRBD1 (5 bases). The germline V and J ends were trimmed by 8 bases and 3 bases, with 20 bases remaining between them. Germline-derived CDR1 and CDR2 are SGHVS and FNYEAQ. This CDR3 is 15 amino acids long. In DNA form, the CDR3 reads TGTGCCAGCCGTCCCGCGGCACAGGCTCTCTACGAGCAGTACTTC. Residues: CASRPAAQALYEQYF.

Turning to this clonotype: Since the CDR3 does not end with the conserved phenylalanine or tryptophan, this likely comes from a read error. The chain is built from TRBV6-1 and TRBJ2-3; 7 bases map to TRBD1. The germline V gene has CDR1 MNHNS and CDR2 SASEGT. The CDR3 sequence is 15 residues long. This chain's CDR3 is CAISEEGAGTDTQYS. Here the CDR3 DNA reads TGTGCCATCAGTGAAGAGGGGGCCGGCACAGATACGCAGTATTCT.

The CDR3 nucleotides read TGTGCCAGCAGGCAGACAGTGAACACCGGGGAGCTGTTTTTT. Protein sequence: CASRQTVNTGELFF. The chain combines TRBV7-3 with TRBJ2-2; maybe TRBD1 (5 bases). The CDR3 sequence is 14 residues long. V was cut by 6 bases and J by 1 base, with 9 bases left in between. Germline CDR1 is SGHTA and CDR2 is FQGTGA. The complete variable domain, with remaining parts taken from reference TRBV7-3 and TRBJ2-2, reads GAGVSQTPSNKVTEKGKYVELRCDPISGHTALYWYRQSLGQGPEFLIYFQGTGAADDSGLPNDRFFAVRPEGSVSTLKIQRTERGDSAVYLCASRQTVNTGELFFGEGSRLTVL.

This clonotype counts as medium-sized (0.01 to 0.1%). For the CDR3, the DNA is TGCGCCAGCAGTGAGTCTGACGAGCAGTACTTC. It specifies CASSESDEQYF. V and J are TRBV10-1 and TRBJ2-7; D gene unclear. This CDR3 has 11 residues. Germline V gene data show CDR1 as WNHNN and CDR2 as SYGVQD (reference sequence). The V end lost 0 bases, the J end lost 5 bases, and 2 bases lay between the germline ends.

This clonotype appeared a few times. A much larger clonotype is one base distant, so this may be a read error. This chain joins TRBV20-1 and TRBJ2-3; D unresolved. The CDR3 loop spans 10 amino acids. Trimming took 4 bases from V and 4 from J, leaving 3 bases between them. The germline V gene has CDR1 DFQATT and CDR2 SNEGSKA (reference sequence). The CDR3 DNA sequence: TGCAGTGCTAACGCAGATACGCAGTATTTT. Translated: CSANADTQYF.

J is TRBJ2-2 and V is TRBV3-1, with TRBD1 as a possible D gene (6 bases). Germline values: CDR1 LGHDT, CDR2 YNNKEL (reference sequence). The CDR3 runs to 15 residues. Trimming pared 4 bases from V and 4 bases from J, leaving 13 bases between. CDR3 in DNA: TGTGCCAGCAGCCGGAACCAGGGGAGCACCGGGGAGCTGTTTTTT. It yields the protein CASSRNQGSTGELFF.

This clonotype came up a few times. CDR3 loop: CASSLGQNTGELFF. CDR3 DNA: TGTGCCAGCAGCTTGGGCCAGAACACCGGGGAGCTGTTTTTT. V usage is TRBV5-6 and J usage is TRBJ2-2; D remains unclear. V was pared by 0 bases and J by 1 base, with 4 bases between. The CDR3 covers 14 residues. Germline loops: CDR1 SGHDT, CDR2 YYEEEE.

This clonotype is medium-sized in the sample. This chain links TRBV27 with TRBJ2-7; 7 positions match TRBD1. The CDR3 is 13 residues long. J gave up 5 bases and V 6 bases, and 7 bases lay outside the gene matches. Germline-derived CDR1 and CDR2 are MNHEY and SMNVEV (reference sequence). CDR3: CASSRTGWDEQYF. The CDR3 DNA follows: TGTGCCAGCAGCCGGACAGGATGGGACGAGCAGTACTTC.

The sample holds a few counts of this clonotype. This may be a read error: a much more frequent sequence differs by one nucleotide. This chain uses TRBV11-2 with TRBJ2-7; D is uncertain. The CDR3 contains 15 residues. From germline, CDR1 is SGHAT and CDR2 FQNNGV. V lost 0 bases and J lost 5, with 14 bases in between. The CDR3 DNA is TGTGCCAGCAGCTTAGAGGGCGAGAGTAACCACGAGCAGTACTTC. Translation gives CASSLEGESNHEQYF.

Note on this clonotype: A much larger clone lies one base from this, so it may be a read error. This chain links TRBV6-5 with TRBJ2-1, with D perhaps TRBD2 (7 bases). This CDR3 is 17 amino acids long. From germline, CDR1 is MNHEY and CDR2 SVGAGI. The CDR3, as DNA: TGTGCCAGCAGTTACTCGGCAGGGGACTACTCCTGCAATGAGCAGTTCTTC. This codes for CASSYSAGDYSCNEQFF.

On this clonotype: This may stem from a read error, because a much larger clone lies one nucleotide away. This chain links TRBV10-3 with TRBJ1-1; 10 positions agree with TRBD1. The CDR3 consists of 15 residues. Germline CDR1 reads ENHRY; CDR2 reads SYGVKD. CDR3 in DNA: TGTGCCATCAGTAAGACAGGGGGCTTGGGCACTGAATCTTTCTTT. It specifies CAISKTGGLGTESFF.

The chain links TRBV4-3 to TRBJ1-3; unclear D gene. Trimming took off 0 bases at V and 1 base at J, with 13 bases between the two ends. Germline V lookup: CDR1 LGHNA, CDR2 YSLEER. CDR3 length equals 17 residues. The CDR3 sequence is CASSQDQWPGSGNTIYF. For the CDR3, the DNA is TGCGCCAGCAGCCAAGATCAATGGCCAGGTTCTGGAAACACCATATATTTT.

This sequence joins TRBV12-3 or TRBV12-4 and TRBJ2-3; 15 bases are shared with TRBD2. This CDR3 has 18 residues. V was clipped by 6 bases and J by 4 bases; unmatched bases: 11. CDR3 sequence (DNA): TGTGCCAGCAGCAGGACTAGCGGGAGGGCCGGATTGGCAGATACGCAGTATTTT. Residues: CASSRTSGRAGLADTQYF.

Judged by abundance, this clonotype is medium-sized (0.01 to 0.1%). This chain uses TRBV28 with TRBJ2-3; TRBD1 aligns across 7 bases. Germline loops: CDR1 MDHEN, CDR2 SYDVKM. Losses at the gene ends were 3 bases for V and 3 bases for J; bases not matched to a gene: 6. There are 15 residues in the CDR3. In DNA form, the CDR3 reads TGTGCCAGCAGTTTCCGGGACAGCACTACAGATACGCAGTATTTT. It is translated as CASSFRDSTTDTQYF.

The chain combines TRBV10-3 with TRBJ2-7; unclear D gene. The V gene lost 0 bases and the J gene lost 2 bases, with 8 bases spanning the gap. Germline-derived CDR1 and CDR2 are ENHRY and SYGVKD. The CDR3 extends over 14 amino acids. In DNA form, the CDR3 reads TGTGCCATCAGTGAGTCGACGCAGGCCTACGAGCAGTACTTC. It specifies CAISESTQAYEQYF.

As for this clonotype: This clone may be a read error of a much larger clone one base away. The chain recombines TRBV18 with TRBJ1-1, with D unresolved. This CDR3 comprises 14 residues. From germline, CDR1 is KGHSH and CDR2 LQKENI. Trimming removed 3 bases at V and 3 bases at J, with 11 bases between. Here the CDR3 DNA reads TGTGCCAGCTCACCCCGCACCCCGGACACTGAAGCTTTCTTT. Amino acid sequence: CASSPRTPDTEAFF.

This clonotype rates as medium-sized. V is TRBV5-1 and J is TRBJ1-5; D call uncertain. The CDR3 is made up of 19 amino acids. V was pared by 0 bases and J by 0 bases, with 19 bases between. Germline CDR1 is SGHRS and CDR2 is YFSETQ. The CDR3: CASSLVGLPYIYSNQPQHF. The CDR3, as DNA: TGCGCCAGCAGCTTGGTAGGGCTGCCCTATATCTATAGCAATCAGCCCCAGCATTTT.

Concerning this clonotype itself: With a much larger clone just one base away, this may be a read error. This chain uses TRBV7-2 with TRBJ2-7; D not certain. The CDR3 contains 13 residues. V was cut by 0 bases and J by 8 bases, with 11 bases left in between. The V gene's germline CDR1 is SGHTA and CDR2 FQGNSA. The CDR3, as DNA: TGTGCCAGCAGCTTAGCGGGCTTGACACAGCAGTACTTC. This encodes CASSLAGLTQQYF. Combining the CDR3 with reference TRBV7-2 and TRBJ2-7 gives the whole variable domain GAGVSQSPSNKVTEKGKDVELRCDPISGHTALYWYRQSLGQGLEFLIYFQGNSAPDKSGLPSDRFSAERTGGSVSTLTIQRTQQEDSAVYLCASSLAGLTQQYFGPGTRLTVT.